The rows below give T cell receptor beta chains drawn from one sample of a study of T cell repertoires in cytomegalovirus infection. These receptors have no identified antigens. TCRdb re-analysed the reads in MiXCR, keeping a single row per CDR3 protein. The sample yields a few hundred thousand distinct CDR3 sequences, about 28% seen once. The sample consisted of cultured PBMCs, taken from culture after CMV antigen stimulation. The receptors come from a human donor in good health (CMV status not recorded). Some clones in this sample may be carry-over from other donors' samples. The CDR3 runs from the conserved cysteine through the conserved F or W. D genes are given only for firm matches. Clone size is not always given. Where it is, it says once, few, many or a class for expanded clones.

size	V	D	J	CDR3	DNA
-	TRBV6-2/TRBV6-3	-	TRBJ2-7	CASSYSSPLVYEQYF	TGTGCCAGCAGTTACTCCTCCCCCTTAGTCTACGAGCAGTACTTC
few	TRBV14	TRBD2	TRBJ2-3	CASSPTWGGGTDTQYF	TGTGCCAGCAGCCCGACGTGGGGGGGAGGCACAGATACGCAGTATTTT
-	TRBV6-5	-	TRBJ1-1	CASSPHLRTEAFF	TGTGCCAGCAGTCCCCACCTGAGGACTGAAGCTTTCTTT
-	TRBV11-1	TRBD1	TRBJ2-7	CASSFGTGDLEQYF	TGTGCCAGCAGCTTCGGGACAGGGGATCTCGAGCAGTACTTC
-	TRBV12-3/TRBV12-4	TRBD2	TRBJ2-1	CASSLPSSGGAGEQFF	TGTGCCAGCAGTTTACCAAGTAGCGGGGGGGCCGGGGAGCAGTTCTTC
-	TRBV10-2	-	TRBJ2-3	CASRDVHAADTQYF	TGCGCCAGCAGAGATGTGCACGCGGCAGATACGCAGTATTTT
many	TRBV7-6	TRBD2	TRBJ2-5	CASSRVPPRGAQETQYF	TGTGCCAGCAGCCGCGTCCCACCGCGGGGGGCCCAAGAGACCCAGTACTTC
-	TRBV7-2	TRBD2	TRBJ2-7	CASSLTSGSRRYF	TGTGCCAGCAGCTTGACTAGCGGGAGTAGACGGTACTTC
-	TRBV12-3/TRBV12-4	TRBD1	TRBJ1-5	CASRPQGGGLDQPQHF	TGTGCCAGCAGACCCCAGGGGGGGGGGTTAGACCAGCCCCAGCATTTT
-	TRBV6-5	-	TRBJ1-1	CASIGTLQAFF	TGTGCCAGCATTGGGACACTACAAGCTTTCTTT
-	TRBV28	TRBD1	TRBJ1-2	CASRVPGGWSGYTF	TGTGCCAGCAGGGTGCCAGGGGGCTGGAGTGGCTACACCTTC
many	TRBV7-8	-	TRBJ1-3	CASSSRGSGNTIYF	TGTGCCAGCAGCTCTCGGGGTTCTGGAAACACCATATATTTT
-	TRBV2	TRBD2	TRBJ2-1	CASNSGGGNEQFF	TGTGCCAGTAATAGCGGGGGAGGCAATGAGCAGTTCTTC
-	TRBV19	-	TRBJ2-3	CASSASSLDTQYF	TGTGCCAGTAGTGCCTCTTCTTTAGATACGCAGTATTTT
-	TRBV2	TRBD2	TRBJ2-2	CASRKEEGLGPGELFF	TGTGCCAGCCGGAAGGAAGAGGGACTAGGCCCCGGGGAGCTGTTTTTT
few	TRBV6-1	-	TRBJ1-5	CASSELGRSYSNQPQHF	TGTGCCAGCAGTGAACTGGGCAGGAGCTATAGCAATCAGCCCCAGCATTTT
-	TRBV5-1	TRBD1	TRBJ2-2	CASSFGTVNTGELFF	TGCGCCAGCAGCTTCGGGACAGTTAACACCGGGGAGCTGTTTTTT
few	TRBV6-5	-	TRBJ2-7	CASSYFPGEQYF	TGTGCCAGCAGTTACTTCCCAGGCGAGCAGTACTTC
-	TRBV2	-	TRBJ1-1	CASSGDQLPGAFF	TGTGCCAGCAGTGGGGACCAACTACCTGGGGCTTTCTTT
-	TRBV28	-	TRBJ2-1	CASGTLYNEQFF	TGTGCCAGCGGAACACTCTACAATGAGCAGTTCTTC
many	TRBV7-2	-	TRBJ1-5	CASSSGRLNQPQHF	TGTGCCAGCAGCTCCGGCAGGTTGAATCAGCCCCAGCATTTT
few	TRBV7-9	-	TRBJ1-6	CASSHVVWGAQGNSPLHF	TGTGCCAGCAGCCATGTGGTCTGGGGGGCGCAGGGCAATTCACCCCTCCACTTT
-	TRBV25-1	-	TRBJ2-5	CASSEYPYQETQYF	TGTGCCAGCAGTGAATATCCCTACCAAGAGACCCAGTACTTC
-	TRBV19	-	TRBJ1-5	CASTPGGDQPQHF	TGTGCCAGTACCCCCGGGGGGGATCAGCCCCAGCATTTT
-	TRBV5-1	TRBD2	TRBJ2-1	CASSLELAGYNEQFF	TGCGCCAGCAGCTTGGAGCTAGCGGGGTACAATGAGCAGTTCTTC
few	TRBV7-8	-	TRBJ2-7	CASTPVGGPREQYF	TGTGCCAGCACCCCCGTCGGGGGCCCGAGGGAGCAGTACTTC
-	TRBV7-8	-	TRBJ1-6	CASSLEPKAPRFSSYNSPLHF	TGTGCCAGCAGCTTAGAACCAAAAGCACCCAGATTTAGCTCCTATAATTCACCCCTCCACTTT
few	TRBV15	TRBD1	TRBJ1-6	CATSGYGGGERSPLHF	TGTGCCACCAGCGGTTACGGAGGGGGCGAACGATCACCCCTCCACTTT
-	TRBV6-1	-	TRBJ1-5	CASSMENQPQHF	TGTGCCAGCAGTATGGAGAATCAGCCCCAGCATTTT
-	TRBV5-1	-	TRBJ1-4	CASSLKPGSEKLFF	TGCGCCAGCAGCTTGAAGCCAGGGTCCGAAAAACTGTTTTTT
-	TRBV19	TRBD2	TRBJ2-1	CASSIGWGSGSAHNEQFF	TGTGCCAGTAGCATAGGCTGGGGGAGCGGGAGTGCCCACAATGAGCAGTTCTTC
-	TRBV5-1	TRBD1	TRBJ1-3	CASSLEAGGFGNTIYF	TGCGCCAGCAGCTTGGAAGCAGGGGGCTTTGGAAACACCATATATTTT
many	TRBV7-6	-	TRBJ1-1	CASRREGRNTEAFF	TGTGCCAGCAGACGAGAGGGCCGCAACACTGAAGCTTTCTTT
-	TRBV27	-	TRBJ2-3	CASSPPVDGLQYF	TGTGCCAGCAGTCCCCCGGTGGACGGATTACAGTATTTT
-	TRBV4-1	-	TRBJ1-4	CASSQAGTPTNEKLFF	TGCGCCAGCAGCCAGGCTGGGACACCAACTAATGAAAAACTGTTTTTT
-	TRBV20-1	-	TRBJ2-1	CSAGEKTGLGSYNEQFF	TGCAGTGCTGGGGAAAAAACAGGGTTGGGTTCCTACAATGAGCAGTTCTTC
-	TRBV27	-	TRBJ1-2	CASTPLWPDFYGYTF	TGTGCCAGCACCCCTTTATGGCCCGACTTCTATGGCTACACCTTC